The TCR beta chain described here comes from a study of CD8 T cells in ankylosing spondylitis. General study points: Reactive arthritis synovial fluid and blood were previously reported to contain some motif variants. Peripheral blood held disease-linked clones only at relatively low frequency, and these were CD8+. It appeared that ankylosing spondylitis blood was characterized by a TCR beta motif of several highly homologous variants.

MiXCR, run by TCRdb on the 5' RACE reads, gives a single entry per CDR3 protein. The table has 180,000 or so distinct CDR3 sequences, around 10% seen once. This clonotype was detected many times. Its matching antigen is unknown. This sequence was found in a male donor with ankylosing spondylitis or in good health (not recorded which). The sequencing input was blood, either unsorted or a sorted T cell fraction (not recorded which).

The CDR3: CASSLPGFF. The CDR3 DNA follows: TGTGCCAGCAGTCTACCGGGATTCTTT. This chain links TRBV6-1 with TRBJ1-1; no definite D call. The CDR3 runs to 9 residues. The V and J ends lost 5 bases and 14 bases respectively, with 9 bases between them. The germline V gene encodes CDR1 MNHNS and CDR2 SASEGT.